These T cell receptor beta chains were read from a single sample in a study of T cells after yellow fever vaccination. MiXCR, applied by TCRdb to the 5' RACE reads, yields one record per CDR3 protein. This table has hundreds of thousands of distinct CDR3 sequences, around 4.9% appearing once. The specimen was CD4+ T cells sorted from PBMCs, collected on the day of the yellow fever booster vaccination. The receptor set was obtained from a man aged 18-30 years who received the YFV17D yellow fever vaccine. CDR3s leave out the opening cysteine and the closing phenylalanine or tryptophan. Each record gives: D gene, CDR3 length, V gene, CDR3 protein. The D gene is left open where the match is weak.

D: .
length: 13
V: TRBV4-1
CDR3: ASSQHARRGTEAF

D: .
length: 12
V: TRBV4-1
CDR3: ASSQERPEETQY

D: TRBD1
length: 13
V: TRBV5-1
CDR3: ASSSGQGSFYGYT

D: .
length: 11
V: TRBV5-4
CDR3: ASSLTGSFEAF

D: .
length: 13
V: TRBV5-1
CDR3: ASSPPGVGANVLT

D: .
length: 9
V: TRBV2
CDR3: ASRSGAEAF

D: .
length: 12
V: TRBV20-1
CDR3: SARDLQGFETQY

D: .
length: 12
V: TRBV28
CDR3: ASRTQFGGRPQH

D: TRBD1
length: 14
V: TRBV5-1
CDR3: ASSWGTGAIGNTIY

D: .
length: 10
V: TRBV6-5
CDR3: ATREGNSPLH

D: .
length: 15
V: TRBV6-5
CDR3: ASSFVTPGTVNTEAF

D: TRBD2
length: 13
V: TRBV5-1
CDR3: ASRSERGATDTQY

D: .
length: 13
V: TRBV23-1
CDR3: ASSHPDRTTGELF

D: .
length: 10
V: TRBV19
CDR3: ASGPGTGELF

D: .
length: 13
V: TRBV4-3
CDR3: ASSSQTGSKNIQY

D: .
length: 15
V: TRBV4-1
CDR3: ASSQAKDRHHSYEQY